The 30 T cell receptor beta chains below all came from one sample that was sequenced in a study of T cell responses to AZD1222 COVID-19 vaccine. Libraries were prepared by immunoSEQ multiplex PCR; TCRdb keeps only in-frame clonotypes and omits some of them. Altogether some 97,000 clones are present, 92% being singletons, with the ten largest covering more than 1.5%. The specimen was peripheral blood, collected on day 0 of AZD1222 vaccination. All receptors come from an adult in good health.

The rearrangement links TRBV18 to TRBJ1-2; 9 positions agree with TRBD1. After removal of 8 bases from V and 6 bases from J, the junction contained 10 bases not matched to a gene. CDR1 is KGHSH and CDR2 is LQKENI in the germline V gene. This CDR3 is 14 amino acids long. CDR3 in DNA: TGTGCCAGCCGTCCCGGGACAGGGAACAATGGCTACACCTTC. Translating it yields CASRPGTGNNGYTF.

The V and J genes are TRBV12-3 or TRBV12-4 and TRBJ2-7, with unresolved D. The V end lost 1 base, the J end lost 8 bases, and 12 bases lay between the germline ends. This CDR3 region has 13 residues. The CDR3 coding sequence is TGTGCCAGCAGTTTAGGGCAGGAACAGAAGCAGTACTTC. This translates into CASSLGQEQKQYF.

The chain carries TRBV6-5 and TRBJ2-2; D is uncertain. This CDR3 spans 14 amino acids. Germline V gives CDR1 MNHEY, CDR2 SVGAGI. V was cut by 1 base and J by 0 bases, with 3 bases left in between. In nucleotides, the CDR3 is TGTGCCAGCAGTTACTTCGCGAACACCGGGGAGCTGTTTTTT. The encoded protein is CASSYFANTGELFF.

The chain carries TRBV19 and TRBJ2-1; possible D gene TRBD2, 6 bases. The CDR3 has 16 residues. Trimming took off 5 bases at V and 1 base at J, with 15 bases between the two ends. The germline CDR1 and CDR2 sequences are LNHDA and SQIVND (reference sequence). As DNA, the CDR3 is TGTGCCAGTAGTGATCCCGGGAGTAGGTCCTACAATGAGCAGTTCTTC. It translates to CASSDPGSRSYNEQFF.

V is TRBV6-5 and J is TRBJ1-5, with 7 bases lining up with TRBD1. Germline assignment: CDR1 MNHEY and CDR2 SVGAGI. V shed 4 bases and J 4 bases; nucleotides not matched to a gene: 10. The CDR3 has 16 amino acids. The CDR3 is CASSLTGDFRNQPQHF. As DNA, the CDR3 is TGTGCCAGCAGTTTAACAGGGGATTTTCGGAATCAGCCCCAGCATTTT.

V usage is TRBV6-1 and J usage is TRBJ1-2; TRBD1 agrees at 8 bases. V lost 5 bases to trimming and J lost 8 bases; unmatched junction nucleotides: 10. The CDR3 is 14 amino acids. Germline CDR1 is MNHNS and CDR2 is SASEGT. The CDR3 loop reads CASSPDRGVGGYTF. The DNA for the CDR3 is TGTGCCAGCAGTCCTGACAGGGGTGTAGGGGGCTACACCTTC.

The V gene is TRBV24-1, the J gene TRBJ1-5, with D possibly TRBD1 on 5 matching bases. V dropped 4 bases and J dropped 1 base, with 10 bases sitting between them. The CDR3 extends over 15 amino acids. Germline assignment: CDR1 KGHDR and CDR2 SFDVKD. CDR3 loop: CATSESGLSNQPQHF. CDR3 DNA sequence: TGTGCCACCAGTGAGTCAGGGTTAAGCAATCAGCCCCAGCATTTT.

CDR3 DNA: TGTGCCAGCAGTTCCAGGACAGGGGATAATTCACCCCTCCACTTT. Translating gives CASSSRTGDNSPLHF. This chain joins TRBV6-4 and TRBJ1-6; 9 nucleotides line up with TRBD1. This CDR3 comprises 15 residues. The germline CDR1 and CDR2 sequences are MRHNA and SNTAGT. Trimming took 5 bases from V and 5 from J; bases not matched to a gene: 4.

The chain combines TRBV7-2 with TRBJ1-6; 8 bases match TRBD1. Trimming at V came to 1 base and at J to 0 bases, leaving 2 bases not matched to a gene. Germline CDR1 reads SGHTA; CDR2 reads FQGNSA. The CDR3 has 17 residues. CDR3 amino acids: CASSLDRGTSYNSPLHF. CDR3 nucleotides: TGTGCCAGCAGCTTAGACAGGGGGACCTCCTATAATTCACCCCTCCACTTT. Full variable domain (remainder filled in from reference TRBV7-2 and TRBJ1-6): GAGVSQSPSNKVTEKGKDVELRCDPISGHTALYWYRQSLGQGLEFLIYFQGNSAPDKSGLPSDRFSAERTGGSVSTLTIQRTQQEDSAVYLCASSLDRGTSYNSPLHFGNGTRLTVT.

J is TRBJ2-3 and V is TRBV27; TRBD2 matches 11 bases. The V gene's germline CDR1 is MNHEY and CDR2 SMNVEV (reference sequence). The CDR3 spans 15 residues. J gave up 3 bases and V 3 bases, and 2 bases lay outside the gene matches. As DNA, the CDR3 is TGTGCCAGCAGTTTTAGCGGGAGGGCGACAGATACGCAGTATTTT. It encodes CASSFSGRATDTQYF.

The CDR3 region is CASSLPGQGANEQYF. The CDR3 coding sequence is TGTGCCAGCAGTTTGCCGGGACAGGGGGCAAACGAGCAGTACTTC. The chain uses TRBV27 and TRBJ2-7; TRBD1 agrees at 12 bases. Trimming at V came to 3 bases and at J to 5 bases, leaving 5 bases not matched to a gene. CDR3 length: 15 residues. CDR1 is MNHEY and CDR2 is SMNVEV in the germline V gene (reference sequence).

The rearrangement uses TRBV29-1 and TRBJ2-5; possible D gene TRBD1, 6 bases. The V end lost 7 bases, the J end lost 5 bases, and 17 bases lay between the germline ends. The CDR3 sequence is 13 residues long. Germline CDR1 and CDR2: SQVTM and ANQGSEA. Here the CDR3 DNA reads TGCAGCGCAAGGACAGCTCGAAGGGAGACCCAGTACTTC. It specifies CSARTARRETQYF.

This chain connects TRBV18 to TRBJ2-2; 9 bases match TRBD1. CDR1 and CDR2 from the germline V gene are KGHSH and LQKENI. J gave up 4 bases and V 6 bases, and 15 bases lay outside the gene matches. This CDR3 contains 18 residues. Here the CDR3 reads CASSYTRPGQGSTGELFF. The CDR3 DNA is TGTGCCAGCTCTTATACCCGGCCGGGACAGGGAAGCACCGGGGAGCTGTTTTTT.

V gene TRBV5-4 combines with J gene TRBJ2-6, with 7 bases lining up with TRBD1. Germline CDR1 SGHNT, CDR2 YYREEE (reference sequence). With V trimmed by 4 bases and J by 0 bases, 10 bases remained unmatched. The CDR3 is made up of 18 amino acids. The CDR3 is CASSTDRASLSGANVLTF. In DNA form, the CDR3 reads TGTGCCAGCAGCACCGACAGGGCCTCTCTCTCTGGGGCCAACGTCCTGACTTTC.

This chain joins TRBV6-5 and TRBJ2-4, with D maybe TRBD1 (5 bases). Germline CDR1 reads MNHEY; CDR2 reads SVGAGI. With 9 bases removed from V and 11 bases from J, the gap between germline ends came to 11 bases. CDR3 length equals 10 residues. CDR3: CASGHTVQYF. The CDR3 DNA sequence: TGTGCCAGTGGACATACCGTTCAGTACTTC.

This clone has just a few counts. The chain is built from TRBV4-2 and TRBJ2-1; 12 positions match TRBD2. This CDR3 is built from 16 residues. The ends lost 0 bases at V and 4 bases at J; junction bases unmatched: 1. CDR1 LGHNA and CDR2 YNFKEQ come from the germline V gene. The CDR3 DNA is TGTGCCAGCAGCCAAGACGGGACTAGCGGGTACAATGAGCAGTTCTTC. Translation: CASSQDGTSGYNEQFF.

V gene TRBV7-8 combines with J gene TRBJ2-7, with D tentatively TRBD2 (5 bases). Looked up from germline, CDR1 is SGHVS and CDR2 is FQNEAQ. V was trimmed by 2 bases and J by 5 bases, leaving 10 bases between them. The CDR3 loop spans 13 amino acids. The DNA of the CDR3 is TGTGCCAGCAGCTTATTGGGAGAAGACGAGCAGTACTTC. It is translated as CASSLLGEDEQYF. Full variable domain (outside the CDR3, taken from reference TRBV7-8 and TRBJ2-7): GAGVSQSPRYKVAKRGQDVALRCDPISGHVSLFWYQQALGQGPEFLTYFQNEAQLDKSGLPSDRFFAERPEGSVSTLKIQRTQQEDSAVYLCASSLLGEDEQYFGPGTRLTVT.

V is TRBV2 and J is TRBJ1-5; maybe TRBD1 (5 bases). This CDR3 contains 13 residues. Germline V lookup: CDR1 SNHLY, CDR2 FYNNEI. V lost 6 bases, J lost 3 bases, and 9 bases lay in between. The CDR3: CASSLGPNQPQHF. In DNA form, the CDR3 reads TGTGCCAGCAGCCTGGGACCCAATCAGCCCCAGCATTTT. The full variable domain, its missing parts supplied by reference TRBV2 and TRBJ1-5, is EPEVTQTPSHQVTQMGQEVILRCVPISNHLYFYWYRQILGQKVEFLVSFYNNEISEKSEIFDDQFSVERPDGSNFTLKIRSTKLEDSAMYFCASSLGPNQPQHFGDGTRLSIL.

This rearrangement joins TRBV19 to TRBJ1-4; perhaps TRBD1 as D (5 bases). V was shortened by 3 bases and J by 7 bases, with 15 bases between the two germline ends. Germline-derived CDR1 and CDR2 are LNHDA and SQIVND (reference sequence). The CDR3 runs to 15 residues. The CDR3: CASSIQRGTSEKLFF. The DNA for the CDR3 is TGTGCCAGTAGTATCCAAAGGGGAACCAGTGAAAAACTGTTTTTT.

This CDR3 is CAWASTGREKLFF. The DNA for the CDR3 is TGTGCCTGGGCTTCGACAGGGCGAGAAAAACTGTTTTTT. The J gene is TRBJ1-4, the V gene TRBV30; 7 nucleotides match TRBD1. Germline V lookup: CDR1 GTSNPN, CDR2 SVGIG (reference sequence). Trimming removed 5 bases from V and 8 bases from J; junction bases left unmatched: 8. The CDR3 spans 13 residues.

The chain has TRBV30 and TRBJ1-2; D unclear. The CDR3 has 15 residues. V was clipped by 0 bases and J by 5 bases, with 16 bases between them. Per germline, CDR1 GTSNPN and CDR2 SVGIG (reference sequence). The CDR3 reads CAWSVQFAALYGYTF. The DNA of the CDR3 is TGTGCCTGGAGTGTACAATTCGCGGCGTTGTATGGCTACACCTTC. The full variable domain, rest sourced from reference TRBV30 and TRBJ1-2, is SQTIHQWPATLVQPVGSPLSLECTVEGTSNPNLYWYRQAAGRGLQLLFYSVGIGQISSEVPQNLSASRPQDRQFILSSKKLLLSDSGFYLCAWSVQFAALYGYTFGSGTRLTVV.

This rearrangement joins TRBV6-5 to TRBJ2-2; possible D gene TRBD1, 5 bases. V was pared by 0 bases and J by 2 bases, with 10 bases between. The CDR3 totals 16 residues. CDR1 MNHEY and CDR2 SVGAGI come from the germline V gene. The CDR3 bases are TGTGCCAGCAGTTACTCGTTAGGGGTTAACACCGGGGAGCTGTTTTTT. This sequence encodes CASSYSLGVNTGELFF.

Here the CDR3 reads CASFIKGSGRAGSTDTQYF. In DNA, the CDR3 is TGTGCCAGCTTCATAAAGGGCAGCGGGAGGGCCGGCAGCACAGATACGCAGTATTTT. The chain has TRBV6-9 and TRBJ2-3, with 10 bases that match TRBD2. The CDR3 loop spans 19 amino acids. V lost 8 bases to trimming and J lost 0 bases; unmatched junction nucleotides: 17. The V gene's germline CDR1 is MNHGY and CDR2 SVAAGI.

The chain links TRBV19 to TRBJ1-6, with D possibly being TRBD1 (5 bases). The germline V gene has CDR1 LNHDA and CDR2 SQIVND (reference sequence). The ends were cut back, 6 bases at V and 5 bases at J, with 14 bases in the middle. The CDR3 is 15 residues long. CDR3 residues: CASSLGGQDNSPLHF. CDR3 bases: TGTGCCAGTAGCCTTGGTGGACAAGATAATTCACCCCTCCACTTT.

The chain is built from TRBV6-5 and TRBJ1-2; D is ambiguous. Germline V CDR1 and CDR2: MNHEY, SVGAGI. This CDR3 region has 13 residues. V lost 2 bases, J lost 5 bases, and 9 bases lay in between. DNA for the CDR3: TGTGCCAGCAGTTACGAGGGAGTTTATGGCTACACCTTC. Translating it yields CASSYEGVYGYTF.

The chain combines TRBV2 with TRBJ2-7; D unclear. CDR1 is SNHLY and CDR2 is FYNNEI in the germline V gene. This CDR3 region has 11 residues. Trimming stripped 6 bases from V and 5 bases from J, with 8 bases between. CDR3 loop: CASSNVNEQYF. The CDR3 coding sequence is TGTGCCAGCAGCAACGTAAACGAGCAGTACTTC.

V is TRBV3-1 (or the pseudogene TRBV3-2) and J is TRBJ1-2; D unresolved. The CDR3 length is 15 residues. Germline assignment: CDR1 LGHDT and CDR2 YNNKEL (reference sequence). The V gene lost 0 bases and the J gene lost 0 bases, with 8 bases spanning the gap. The CDR3 coding sequence is TGTGCCAGCAGCCAAGAGGGGTCAGCTAACTATGGCTACACCTTC. This sequence encodes CASSQEGSANYGYTF.

J is TRBJ2-2 and V is TRBV28; D is ambiguous. The CDR3 has 15 residues. The V end lost 2 bases, the J end lost 2 bases, and 9 bases lay between the germline ends. Looked up from germline, CDR1 is MDHEN and CDR2 is SYDVKM. The CDR3 loop reads CASSLRADNTGELFF. The CDR3 nucleotides read TGTGCCAGCAGTTTAAGGGCGGACAACACCGGGGAGCTGTTTTTT.

This clone came up once. The chain has TRBV6-5 and TRBJ1-2; D gene uncertain. Germline V gene sequence: CDR1 MNHEY, CDR2 SVGAGI. This CDR3 has 14 residues. The V end lost 2 bases, the J end lost 7 bases, and 14 bases lay between the germline ends. This CDR3 is CASSYTPGISGYTF. CDR3 bases: TGTGCCAGCAGTTACACACCGGGAATTAGTGGCTACACCTTC.

V usage is TRBV28 and J usage is TRBJ2-5, with no clear D. Trimming cost V 2 bases and J 2 bases, with 6 bases left between them. The CDR3 sequence is 13 residues long. CDR1 MDHEN and CDR2 SYDVKM come from the germline V gene. The DNA for the CDR3 is TGTGCCAGCAGTTTAGTGGGGCAAGAGACCCAGTACTTC. Translation: CASSLVGQETQYF.